The subject of this entry is one T cell receptor beta chain. Germline V gives CDR1 SGHRS, CDR2 YFSETQ. This CDR3 spans 15 amino acids. Trimming took 0 bases from V and 5 from J; bases not matched to a gene: 4. The data belong to a study of Ad26.COV2.S vaccination and SARS-CoV-2 variants. Generated by immunoSEQ multiplex PCR, the TCRdb table keeps only in-frame clones and is missing some. This table holds 440,000 or so clones, 90% found once. Treatment defined: 15 to 20 received Ad26.COV2.S at low or high dose, single or two shots; about 5 received placebo; per-sample allocation not given. After the first vaccine or placebo injection, samples were drawn on day 63.

Source: peripheral blood, taken in a trial of Ad26.COV2.S vaccine versus placebo. The chain has TRBV5-1 and TRBJ2-3, with TRBD2 matching 9 bases. The receptor was derived from a person aged 18-65 years who received the Ad26.COV2.S COVID-19 vaccine or a placebo. The CDR3 region is CASSLEVAGEDTQYF. For the CDR3, the DNA is TGCGCCAGCAGCTTGGAAGTAGCGGGAGAAGATACGCAGTATTTT.